The clone carrying this T cell receptor beta chain has a handful of counts. This entry comes from a study of CD8+ T cells in alopecia areata. As the sequencing template, cDNA was produced by extracting RNA and reverse transcribing it. This table comes from immunoSEQ multiplex PCR, and its TCRdb copy is limited to in-frame clones, with some not included. The top ten clones hold under 9.5% of a sample with approximately 11,000 clones, roughly 60% of them seen once. V shed 3 bases, J shed 1 base, and the junction held 6 bases outside the gene matches. This CDR3 is 16 amino acids long. Germline V gene sequence: CDR1 KGHSH, CDR2 LQKENI. Alopecia areata patients provided lesional scalp punch biopsies and peripheral blood.

The chain joins TRBV18 to TRBJ2-1; 7 bases are a match to TRBD1. This material consisted of skin, taken at week 0. The receptor's source is a human donor with alopecia areata. CDR3 loop: CASSPRTGQSYNEQFF. CDR3 bases: TGTGCCAGCTCACCTAGGACAGGACAGTCCTACAATGAGCAGTTCTTC.